Listed here is a single T cell receptor (beta chain). The antigen it binds to is not known. The input lacks base qualities; no much larger clone sits a single base away. The immunoSEQ Assay, a bias-controlled multiplex PCR, was used to amplify TCRbeta CDR3 regions from genomic DNA. The study's processing was this. Within the assay, amplification of reference gene primers was used to estimate how many nucleated cells each sample contained. Sequence reads were collapsed and filtered to measure the absolute abundance of every unique TCRbeta CDR3 rearrangement. Productive Simpson clonality was computed per sample as the square root of Simpson's diversity index over productive rearrangements. TCRdb obtained this table from immuneACCESS and retained in-frame rearrangements with V and J assigned. These tables miss some clones; where compared with another copy, unresolved V genes account for less than half of the shortfall, and the remainder is unexplained. That table furnishes V, J and clone size, whereas the DNA furnished D and trimming. Here the sample has tens of thousands of clones; roughly 85% occur a single time. Over 4% of the sample rests with the top ten.

Trimming leaves V shorter by 4 bases and J shorter by 9 bases, with the junction holding 9 bases beyond the gene matches. CDR1 and CDR2 are read off the germline V gene (reference sequence) as MNHEY and SMNVEV. Inclusive of the bounding cysteine and phenylalanine, the CDR3 is 14 residues long. The only DNA kept is the CDR3, 42 bases in frame from the first base. These data are taken from a study of blood T cell repertoires in COVID-19 (dated by TCRdb to 2018 to 2020). Background on the whole study: Collaborator samples came from the United States, Italy and Spain and covered acute and convalescent phases of COVID-19. Nearly every sample came with metadata listing a de-identified subject ID, COVID-19 status, age in years and sex. Samples came from the ongoing ImmuneRACE study (first 160 participants) plus 1,254 subjects from 6 global collaborators. The repertoires were released in a freely available public database intended as a resource for research on the immune response to SARS-CoV-2. The material from the prospective study consisted of cDNA or gDNA derived from T cells, B-cell-depleted T cells, or PBMCs. The dataset comprised deeply sampled blood TCRbeta repertoires from subjects exposed to, actively infected with, or recovered from COVID-19. HLA class I and class II types, where available, came from metadata supplied by the sample provider rather than from assay-based typing.

Collaborating institutions collected whole blood in K2EDTA tubes following their own protocols. For TCRbeta analysis, collaborators shipped samples as frozen whole blood, isolated PBMCs, or DNA extracted from either of those sample types. What the work shows at the level of the full study, not this receptor alone: Clinical and demographic metadata were provided uncurated, with the amount varying by source and participant.

The sequenced sample consisted of peripheral blood. This sequence was found in a human donor in a cohort sampled during active COVID-19. The chain is made from TRBV27 and TRBJ2-1, and 7 bases in between align with TRBD1. The nucleotides read TGTGCCAGCAGTTCTCAGGGGGTGGTTGGTGAGCAGTTCTTC. Its protein product is CASSSQGVVGEQFF.